The subject of this entry is one T cell receptor (beta chain). Antigen unknown. The donors were in the roughly 110-subject validation cohort; that cohort was separate from the approximately 700-subject first cohort. The length of the CDR3 is 14 residues. V shed 5 bases, J shed 3 bases, and the junction held 3 bases outside the gene matches. Germline loops: CDR1 SGHTA, CDR2 FQGNSA. The entry originates in a study of cytomegalovirus exposure and HLA in healthy donors. General study findings and limits: Cytomegalovirus association was assigned to 150 to 200 TCR beta chains. In vitro data verified a few CMV-associated chains as specific for CMV antigens.

Sequencing was performed with immunoSEQ multiplex PCR; in TCRdb, only in-frame clones are kept and a portion is missing. The sample lists 60,000 to 75,000 clones; around 93% were seen once. This TCR derives from a woman younger than 30 in good health and CMV-seropositive. The chain recombines TRBV7-2 with TRBJ2-7; 11 nucleotides match TRBD2. Sequencing used PBMCs. The CDR3 DNA reads as TGTGCCAGCAGCCCTAGCGGGGGGCTCTACGAGCAGTACTTC. Amino acid sequence: CASSPSGGLYEQYF.